The T cell receptor (beta chain) described here comes from a study of identical twins. The CDR3 totals 13 residues. Per the germline V gene, CDR1 is SGHRS and CDR2 is YFSETQ. V gave up 0 bases and J gave up 6 bases, with 6 bases separating them. One entry per CDR3 protein results from TCRdb running MiXCR on the 5' RACE reads. The top ten clones hold roughly 0.42% of a sample with fewer than 550,000 distinct CDR3 sequences, around 15% of them seen once. The same sample was also used in a study of yellow fever vaccine responses in identical twins. That work contributes: The authors reported partly convergent, partly personalized vaccine responses in identical twins.

The V call is TRBV5-1, the J call TRBJ2-2; D ambiguous. Specimen: CD4+ T cells sorted from blood. The TCR was taken from a woman between 18 and 29 years old in good health. Here the CDR3 reads CASSLVIAGELFF. CDR3 nucleotide sequence: TGCGCCAGCAGCTTGGTAATAGCCGGGGAGCTGTTTTTT.